This T cell receptor beta chain was captured in a study of OX40 agonist ivuxolimab in advanced cancers. Study in general: Partial responses occurred in Three dose-escalation patients, one with hepatocellular carcinoma and two with cutaneous melanoma.

This CDR3 comprises 13 residues. Germline V gene sequence: CDR1 SGHNT, CDR2 YYREEE (reference sequence). Trimming removed 5 bases from V and 8 bases from J, with 13 bases in between. To note about this clone: The antigen is unknown.

The repertoire was sequenced with immunoSEQ multiplex PCR; TCRdb's copy has only in-frame clones and lacks some. The sample includes 50,000 to 75,000 clones, 65% to 90% of them seen just once. Study-wide results and caveats: At 0.1 to 3.0 mg/kg, CD4+ and CD8+ blood T cells expanded clonally by week 6.

The chain employs TRBV5-4 and TRBJ2-2, with D perhaps matching TRBD1 or TRBD2 (5 bases each). The sample was CD4+ or CD8+ T cells sorted from blood, taken in a trial of the OX40 agonist ivuxolimab. This TCR was sampled from an adult with an advanced solid tumor such as melanoma, head and neck, liver or kidney cancer. The CDR3 DNA is TGTGCCAGCAGGACTATGAAGGGGGGGGAGCTGTTTTTT. This sequence encodes CASRTMKGGELFF.